These 11 T cell receptor beta chains originate from one sample sequenced in a study of human T cells and chemical hapten exposure. TCRdb passed the RACE reads through MiXCR, listing each CDR3 protein once. The table shows about 77,000 distinct CDR3 sequences, with about 8.6% occurring only once. The time point was: healthy volunteer bleed at 6 weeks. Unfractionated whole blood yielded total RNA. Sample: whole blood. The receptor source for this set is a female donor in good health. Some clones in this sample may be carry-over from other donors' samples.

This clonotype was observed at least ten times. This chain connects TRBV7-7 to TRBJ2-1; 9 bases fit TRBD2. The CDR3 runs 16 residues. The germline gives CDR1 SSHAT, CDR2 FNYEAQ (reference sequence). V lost 1 base and J lost 4; bases outside the gene matches: 5. In DNA, the CDR3 is TGTGCCAGCAGCTTAGGCCCTAGCGGGGCATACAATGAGCAGTTCTTC. Translating gives CASSLGPSGAYNEQFF.

The chain combines TRBV12-3 or TRBV12-4 with TRBJ2-1; D is ambiguous. V dropped 5 bases and J dropped 2 bases, with 13 bases sitting between them. There are 15 residues in the CDR3. CDR3 amino acids: CASSHGYHPYNEQFF. The CDR3 DNA reads TGTGCCAGCAGTCATGGATATCACCCCTACAATGAGCAGTTCTTC.

In its sample, this clonotype was seen a few times. The V and J genes are TRBV2 and TRBJ1-1, with D perhaps matching TRBD1 (5 bases). The germline V gene has CDR1 SNHLY and CDR2 FYNNEI. Trimming took 6 bases from V and 4 from J, leaving 12 bases between them. The CDR3 has 13 residues. CDR3 region: CASSENGATEAFF. The CDR3 DNA reads as TGTGCCAGCAGCGAGAATGGGGCCACTGAAGCTTTCTTT.

This clonotype was counted only a few times. The chain links TRBV12-3 or TRBV12-4 to TRBJ2-1; 9 bases line up with TRBD2. Germline trimming cut 5 bases from V and 3 bases from J; bases unmatched to any gene: 5. The CDR3 covers 15 residues. CDR3 bases: TGTGCCAGCAGTCCGACTAGCGGCCTCTACAATGAGCAGTTCTTC. Translating it yields CASSPTSGLYNEQFF.

The chain has TRBV12-3 or TRBV12-4 and TRBJ1-1; D possibly corresponds to TRBD1 (5 bases). The CDR3 runs 12 residues. The V end lost 5 bases, the J end lost 8 bases, and 12 bases lay between the germline ends. The CDR3 region is CASSPRGVEAFF. CDR3 nucleotide sequence: TGTGCCAGCAGTCCGAGGGGCGTAGAAGCTTTCTTT.

At least ten counts were recorded for this clonotype. The genes are TRBV5-1 and TRBJ1-3; 7 bases fit TRBD1. This CDR3 has 14 residues. Germline loops: CDR1 SGHRS, CDR2 YFSETQ. V shed 7 bases and J 2 bases; nucleotides not matched to a gene: 6. The CDR3 coding sequence is TGCGCCAGCCCTCAGACAGGGACTGGAAACACCATATATTTT. Translated, it gives CASPQTGTGNTIYF. Using reference TRBV5-1 and TRBJ1-3 for the parts outside the CDR3, the full variable domain is KAGVTQTPRYLIKTRGQQVTLSCSPISGHRSVSWYQQTPGQGLQFLFEYFSETQRNKGNFPGRFSGRQFSNSRSEMNVSTLELGDSALYLCASPQTGTGNTIYFGEGSWLTVV.

This clonotype was counted only a few times. The chain links TRBV27 to TRBJ1-2; 9 positions match TRBD1. The trim removed 6 bases at V and 4 bases at J, leaving 6 bases unmatched. Germline V gene lookup returns CDR1 MNHEY and CDR2 SMNVEV (reference sequence). CDR3 length: 14 amino acids. The CDR3 DNA sequence: TGTGCCAGCAGGGGGACAGGGCCACTCTATGGCTACACCTTC. Its protein is CASRGTGPLYGYTF.

This sequence joins TRBV20-1 and TRBJ1-1; D call uncertain. There are 13 residues in the CDR3. The germline V and J ends were trimmed by 6 bases and 2 bases, with 13 bases remaining between them. In germline, CDR1 is DFQATT, CDR2 SNEGSKA (reference sequence). CDR3 region: CSAQKGINTEAFF. DNA for the CDR3: TGCAGTGCCCAAAAAGGAATTAACACTGAAGCTTTCTTT.

This clonotype was found a few times. V usage is TRBV5-3 and J usage is TRBJ1-5; D not certain. TRBV5-3 is designated an ORF whose function remains uncertain. V was cut by 0 bases and J by 3 bases, with 10 bases left in between. The CDR3 consists of 15 residues. CDR3 bases: TGTGCCAGAAGCTTGGTTCGGCGGAACAATCAGCCCCAGCATTTT. Translation: CARSLVRRNNQPQHF.

The table lists this clonotype with a few counts. The DNA for the CDR3 is TGTGCCAGCAGTTTGGAAAAACAACACAATCAGCCCCAGCATTTT. Protein sequence: CASSLEKQHNQPQHF. The chain employs TRBV12-3 or TRBV12-4 and TRBJ1-5, with D unresolved. V was shortened by 3 bases and J by 3 bases, with 12 bases between the two germline ends. This CDR3 has 15 residues.

Many counts were recorded for this clonotype. The V gene is TRBV12-3 or TRBV12-4, the J gene TRBJ1-6, with D possibly matching TRBD1 (5 bases). The CDR3 sequence is 15 residues long. Trimming removed 6 bases from V and 6 bases from J, with 15 bases in between. CDR3: CASSSRGGSNSPLHF. Here the CDR3 DNA reads TGTGCCAGCAGCTCTCGGGGGGGGAGTAATTCACCCCTCCACTTT.